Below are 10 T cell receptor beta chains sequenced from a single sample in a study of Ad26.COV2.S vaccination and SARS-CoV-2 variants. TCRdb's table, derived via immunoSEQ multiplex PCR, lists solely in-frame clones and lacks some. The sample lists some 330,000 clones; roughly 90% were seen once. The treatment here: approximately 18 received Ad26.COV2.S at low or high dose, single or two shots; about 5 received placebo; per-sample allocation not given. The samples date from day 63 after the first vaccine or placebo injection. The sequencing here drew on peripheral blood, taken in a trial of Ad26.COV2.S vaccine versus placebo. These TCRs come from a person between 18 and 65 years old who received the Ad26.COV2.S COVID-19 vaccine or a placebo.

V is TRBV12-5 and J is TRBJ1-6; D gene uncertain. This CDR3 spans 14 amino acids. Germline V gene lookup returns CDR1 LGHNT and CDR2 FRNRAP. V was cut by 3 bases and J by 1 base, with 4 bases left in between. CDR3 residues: CASGFSSYNSPLHF. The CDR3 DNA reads TGTGCTAGTGGTTTCTCGTCCTATAATTCACCCCTCCACTTT.

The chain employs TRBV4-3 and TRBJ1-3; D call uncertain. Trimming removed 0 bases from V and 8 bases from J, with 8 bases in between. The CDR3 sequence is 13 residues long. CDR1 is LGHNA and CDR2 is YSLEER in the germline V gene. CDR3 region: CASSQESPDTIYF. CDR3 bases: TGCGCCAGCAGCCAAGAATCCCCGGACACCATATATTTT.

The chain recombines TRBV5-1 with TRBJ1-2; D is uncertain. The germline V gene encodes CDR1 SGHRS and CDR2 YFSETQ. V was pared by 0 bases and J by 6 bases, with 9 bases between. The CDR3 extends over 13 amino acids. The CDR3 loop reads CASSLVGVDGYTF. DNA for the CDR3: TGCGCCAGCAGCTTGGTGGGAGTCGATGGCTACACCTTC.

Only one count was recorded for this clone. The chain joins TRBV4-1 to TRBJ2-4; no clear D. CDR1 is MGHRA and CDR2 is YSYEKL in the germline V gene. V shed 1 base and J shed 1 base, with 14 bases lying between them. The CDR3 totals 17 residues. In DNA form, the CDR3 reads TGCGCCAGCAGCCAAGGTACCTCACCCGGGGCCAAAAACATTCAGTACTTC. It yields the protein CASSQGTSPGAKNIQYF.

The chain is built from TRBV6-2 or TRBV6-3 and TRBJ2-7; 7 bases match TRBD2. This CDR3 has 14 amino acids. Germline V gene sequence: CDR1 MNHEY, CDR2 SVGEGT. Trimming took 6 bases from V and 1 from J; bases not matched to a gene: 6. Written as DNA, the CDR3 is TGTGCCAGCAGCTGGGACTACGAGTCCTACGAGCAGTACGTC. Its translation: CASSWDYESYEQYV.

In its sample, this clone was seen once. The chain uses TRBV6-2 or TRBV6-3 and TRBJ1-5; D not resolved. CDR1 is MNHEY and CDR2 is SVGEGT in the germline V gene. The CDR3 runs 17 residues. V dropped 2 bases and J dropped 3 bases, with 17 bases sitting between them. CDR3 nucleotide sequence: TGTGCCAGCAGTTACGGCTCCCCGGGATTAATCAATCAGCCCCAGCATTTT. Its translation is CASSYGSPGLINQPQHF.

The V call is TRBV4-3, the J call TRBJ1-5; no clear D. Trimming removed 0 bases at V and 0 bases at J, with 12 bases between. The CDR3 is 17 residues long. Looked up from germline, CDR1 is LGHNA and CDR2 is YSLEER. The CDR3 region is CASSQDIFQYSNQPQHF. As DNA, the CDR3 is TGCGCCAGCAGCCAAGATATATTTCAGTATAGCAATCAGCCCCAGCATTTT.

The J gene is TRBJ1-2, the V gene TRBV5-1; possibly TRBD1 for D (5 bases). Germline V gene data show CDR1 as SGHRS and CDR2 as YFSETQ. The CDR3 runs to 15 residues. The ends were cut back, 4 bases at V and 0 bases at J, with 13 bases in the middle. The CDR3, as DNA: TGCGCCAGCAGCGCCGACAGAGCCTCTAACTATGGCTACACCTTC. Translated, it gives CASSADRASNYGYTF.

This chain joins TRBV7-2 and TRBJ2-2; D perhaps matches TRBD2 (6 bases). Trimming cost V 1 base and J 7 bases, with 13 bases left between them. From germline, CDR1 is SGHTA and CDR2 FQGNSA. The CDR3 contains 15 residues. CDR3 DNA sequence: TGTGCCAGCAGCTTAGGATCTGGTAGCGGCGGGGAGCTGTTTTTT. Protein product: CASSLGSGSGGELFF.

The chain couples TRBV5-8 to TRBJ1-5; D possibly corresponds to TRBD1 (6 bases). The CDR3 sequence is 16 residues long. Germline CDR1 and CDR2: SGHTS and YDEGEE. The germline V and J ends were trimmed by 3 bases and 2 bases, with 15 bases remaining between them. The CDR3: CASSWRGEGGNQPQHF. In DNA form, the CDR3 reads TGTGCCAGCAGCTGGAGGGGGGAGGGTGGCAATCAGCCCCAGCATTTT.